The 21 T cell receptor beta chains listed next were all sequenced from one sample in a study of T cell responses to AZD1222 COVID-19 vaccine. TCRdb's copy holds only in-frame clones and misses some; the assay was immunoSEQ multiplex PCR. The repertoire has 90,000 to 150,000 clones, about 88% of them found once; the top ten carry roughly 3.1%. This specimen consisted of peripheral blood, obtained 28 days after the second AZD1222 dose. These receptors all stem from an adult who received the AZD1222 COVID-19 vaccine.

The rearrangement links TRBV25-1 to TRBJ1-6; D is uncertain. Trimming cost V 0 bases and J 5 bases, with 14 bases left between them. In germline, CDR1 is MGHDK, CDR2 SYGVNS. The CDR3 runs to 17 residues. The CDR3 protein is CASSEYKREGNNSPLHF. DNA for the CDR3: TGTGCCAGCAGTGAATATAAGAGGGAAGGGAATAATTCACCCCTCCACTTT.

V gene TRBV28 combines with J gene TRBJ1-6; D is possibly TRBD1 (6 bases). Trimming cost V 11 bases and J 10 bases, with 9 bases left between them. The CDR3 extends over 10 amino acids. Germline CDR1 is MDHEN and CDR2 is SYDVKM. The CDR3 loop reads CAQQGSPLHF. CDR3 coding DNA: TGTGCCCAGCAGGGGTCACCCCTCCACTTT.

J is TRBJ2-6 and V is TRBV19, with D tentatively TRBD1 or TRBD2 (5 bases each). This CDR3 spans 17 amino acids. V was clipped by 5 bases and J by 0 bases, with 14 bases between them. CDR1 is LNHDA, CDR2 SQIVND, per germline (reference sequence). The CDR3 DNA reads TGTGCCAGTAGTCCGCCTGGGACCCTCTCTGGGGCCAACGTCCTGACTTTC. This sequence encodes CASSPPGTLSGANVLTF. Supplemented by reference TRBV19 and TRBJ2-6, the full variable domain reads DGGITQSPKYLFRKEGQNVTLSCEQNLNHDAMYWYRQDPGQGLRLIYYSQIVNDFQKGDIAEGYSVSREKKESFPLTVTSAQKNPTAFYLCASSPPGTLSGANVLTFGAGSRLTVL.

The chain couples TRBV2 to TRBJ1-2; D unclear. V lost 7 bases and J 0 bases, leaving 9 bases between the germline ends. The CDR3 covers 13 residues. Germline V lookup: CDR1 SNHLY, CDR2 FYNNEI. Written as DNA, the CDR3 is TGTGCCAGCAACCGGGAGCCTAACTATGGCTACACCTTC. Its translation is CASNREPNYGYTF. The full variable domain, its missing parts supplied by reference TRBV2 and TRBJ1-2, is EPEVTQTPSHQVTQMGQEVILRCVPISNHLYFYWYRQILGQKVEFLVSFYNNEISEKSEIFDDQFSVERPDGSNFTLKIRSTKLEDSAMYFCASNREPNYGYTFGSGTRLTVV.

V is TRBV6-2 or TRBV6-3 and J is TRBJ1-5; D gene ambiguous. V lost 3 bases and J lost 2, with 11 bases in between. Germline assignment: CDR1 MNHEY and CDR2 SVGEGT. CDR3 length: 15 residues. The CDR3 DNA sequence: TGTGCCAGCAGTTATATAAGTCAGGGCAATCAGCCCCAGCATTTT. It encodes CASSYISQGNQPQHF.

The rearrangement joins TRBV6-1 to TRBJ1-5, with a possible D match to TRBD1 (5 bases). This CDR3 has 15 residues. The germline V and J ends were trimmed by 1 base and 5 bases, with 12 bases remaining between them. Looked up from germline, CDR1 is MNHNS and CDR2 is SASEGT. The CDR3 sequence: CASSEGLRGDQPQHF. The CDR3 nucleotides read TGTGCCAGCAGTGAAGGGCTCCGGGGCGATCAGCCCCAGCATTTT.

The gene calls are TRBV30 and TRBJ1-6; D ambiguous. This CDR3 is 16 amino acids long. Looked up from germline, CDR1 is GTSNPN and CDR2 is SVGIG (reference sequence). V dropped 0 bases and J dropped 0 bases, with 9 bases sitting between them. In DNA, the CDR3 is TGTGCCTGGAGTGTGGCGGGGAGCTCCTATAATTCACCCCTCCACTTT. Residues: CAWSVAGSSYNSPLHF.

The J gene is TRBJ1-2, the V gene TRBV29-1, with 9 bases that match TRBD1. The V gene's germline CDR1 is SQVTM and CDR2 ANQGSEA. The CDR3 is made up of 13 amino acids. Trimming removed 3 bases from V and 5 bases from J; junction bases left unmatched: 4. CDR3 sequence (DNA): TGCAGCGTTGAGCGGGACAGGGAGTATGGCTACACCTTC. It specifies CSVERDREYGYTF.

J is TRBJ1-4 and V is TRBV5-5; D not certain. CDR3 size: 12 residues. Per the germline V gene, CDR1 is SGHKS and CDR2 is YYEKEE (reference sequence). V shed 0 bases and J shed 7 bases, with 4 bases lying between them. The CDR3: CASSLVGEKLFF. As DNA, the CDR3 is TGTGCCAGCAGCTTGGTTGGTGAAAAACTGTTTTTT. The complete variable domain, with remaining parts taken from reference TRBV5-5 and TRBJ1-4, reads DAGVTQSPTHLIKTRGQQVTLRCSPISGHKSVSWYQQVLGQGPQFIFQYYEKEERGRGNFPDRFSARQFPNYSSELNVNALLLGDSALYLCASSLVGEKLFFGSGTQLSVL.

The chain links TRBV6-5 to TRBJ2-2; D might be TRBD1 (5 bases). The CDR3 is made up of 15 amino acids. The germline V gene encodes CDR1 MNHEY and CDR2 SVGAGI. V was trimmed by 6 bases and J by 3 bases, leaving 14 bases between them. The CDR3 protein is CASSPDTGDTGELFF. For the CDR3, the DNA is TGTGCCAGCAGCCCGGACACTGGGGACACCGGGGAGCTGTTTTTT.

The chain has TRBV5-4 and TRBJ1-1, with D tentatively TRBD1 (6 bases). Trimming took off 2 bases at V and 4 bases at J, with 12 bases between the two ends. Germline V gene data show CDR1 as SGHNT and CDR2 as YYREEE (reference sequence). There are 14 residues in the CDR3. The CDR3 bases are TGTGCCAGCAGCTTCGGCGGGGGGGCCACTGAAGCTTTCTTT. Translating gives CASSFGGGATEAFF.

V gene TRBV24-1 combines with J gene TRBJ2-7; 11 nucleotides agree with TRBD1. The ends lost 2 bases at V and 3 bases at J; junction bases unmatched: 2. Germline CDR1 KGHDR, CDR2 SFDVKD. The CDR3 has 15 amino acids. The CDR3 sequence is CATSDSGTGGYEQYF. In DNA, the CDR3 is TGTGCCACCAGTGATTCCGGGACAGGGGGCTACGAGCAGTACTTC.

The chain couples TRBV11-2 to TRBJ2-1; no clear D. This CDR3 spans 12 amino acids. The germline V gene has CDR1 SGHAT and CDR2 FQNNGV. The V end lost 3 bases, the J end lost 5 bases, and 5 bases lay between the germline ends. DNA of the CDR3: TGTGCCAGCAGCTTCAGTAACAATGAGCAGTTCTTC. Its protein product is CASSFSNNEQFF.

The chain combines TRBV20-1 with TRBJ2-1, with no clear D. The CDR3 spans 10 residues. From germline, CDR1 is DFQATT and CDR2 SNEGSKA (reference sequence). Trimming cost V 4 bases and J 10 bases, with 8 bases left between them. CDR3 DNA: TGCAGTGCTAAGGGTTGGGAGCAGTTCTTC. Residues: CSAKGWEQFF.

This chain uses TRBV30 with TRBJ1-6; D might be TRBD1 (5 bases). CDR1 and CDR2 (germline): GTSNPN, SVGIG (reference sequence). The ends were cut back, 4 bases at V and 7 bases at J, with 11 bases in the middle. There are 13 residues in the CDR3. The CDR3 sequence: CAWNPGLNSPLHF. The CDR3 DNA reads as TGTGCCTGGAATCCGGGACTGAATTCACCCCTCCACTTT.

This chain connects TRBV7-9 to TRBJ1-4, with D possibly matching TRBD1 (6 bases). This CDR3 is 14 amino acids long. V was cut by 1 base and J by 6 bases, with 9 bases left in between. Germline CDR1 reads SEHNR; CDR2 reads FQNEAQ (reference sequence). Here the CDR3 reads CASSLVNRDEKLFF. The DNA of the CDR3 is TGTGCCAGCAGCTTAGTCAACAGGGATGAAAAACTGTTTTTT.

This chain links TRBV5-5 with TRBJ2-7, with TRBD1 matching over 7 bases. Trimming took 0 bases from V and 7 from J; bases not matched to a gene: 7. CDR1 is SGHKS and CDR2 is YYEKEE in the germline V gene (reference sequence). The CDR3 totals 14 residues. CDR3 bases: TGTGCCAGCAGCTTGGAACAGGGGCGCGGGGAGCAGTACTTC. This gives the protein CASSLEQGRGEQYF.

The rearrangement joins TRBV7-9 to TRBJ1-1; a possible D gene is TRBD1 (5 bases). The CDR3 spans 13 residues. V lost 1 base and J lost 6, with 9 bases in between. The germline CDR1 and CDR2 sequences are SEHNR and FQNEAQ (reference sequence). The CDR3 sequence: CASSLEWGSEAFF. The CDR3 DNA is TGTGCCAGCAGCTTAGAGTGGGGGTCTGAAGCTTTCTTT.

The V gene is TRBV29-1, the J gene TRBJ2-3, with TRBD2 as a possible D gene (7 bases). This CDR3 comprises 14 residues. Germline CDR1 and CDR2: SQVTM and ANQGSEA. V shed 4 bases and J shed 5 bases, with 16 bases lying between them. The CDR3 loop is CSVGPGGQGDTQYF. CDR3 coding DNA: TGCAGCGTTGGCCCCGGGGGGCAAGGAGATACGCAGTATTTT.

The sample holds a few counts of this clone. The genes are TRBV6-5 and TRBJ1-2; D remains ambiguous. The CDR3 is 13 amino acids. V was shortened by 5 bases and J by 4 bases, with 11 bases between the two germline ends. Germline-derived CDR1 and CDR2 are MNHEY and SVGAGI. The CDR3, as DNA: TGTGCCAGCAGTCCGCGGGAGGGCTATGGCTACACCTTC. As protein: CASSPREGYGYTF.

This chain connects TRBV29-1 to TRBJ2-3; 7 bases are a match to TRBD2. CDR1 is SQVTM and CDR2 is ANQGSEA in the germline V gene. J gave up 3 bases and V 3 bases, and 9 bases lay outside the gene matches. The CDR3 runs to 15 residues. The CDR3 reads CSVEGHAGVTDTQYF. CDR3 DNA sequence: TGCAGCGTTGAGGGCCACGCGGGGGTTACAGATACGCAGTATTTT.